This T cell receptor (beta chain) was profiled in a study of cytomegalovirus exposure and HLA in healthy donors (dated by TCRdb to about 2017). Describing the broader study: In an earlier analysis of approximately 640 of the donors, approximately 300 Gb of sequence data and 90 million to 120 million unique TCR beta sequences from some 170 million T cells were reported. Approximately 310 gigabases of sequencing data and 80 million or so unique TCR sequences were included in an early release covering around 650 HLA-typed donors. Of the 300 to 450 genotyped donors, roughly 76% were placed in the genetic ancestry cluster associated with self-reported Caucasian donors. The aim of the study was to test whether cataloging public T cell receptors could identify signatures of past pathogen exposure. The study profiled the T cell repertoires of about 640 subjects by immunosequencing and related them to cytomegalovirus serostatus. A separate validation cohort of 90 to 150 different subjects was used in addition to the approximately 700-subject first cohort. To predict cytomegalovirus infection status, the study brought together high-throughput TCR immunosequencing, statistical association of individual TCRs with disease status, and machine learning. A later analysis re-examined previously published TCR beta repertoires from over 500 donors and added high-resolution HLA genotyping to investigate patterns of TCR occurrence. Rather than using new phenotypic data, the later analysis identified candidate immune exposures from TCR beta sequences and from how often those sequences occurred across donors. To decide whether each TCR beta V gene segment behaved as functional or pseudogenic, an earlier analysis of several hundred of the donors relied on high-throughput TCR beta sequencing. Donor age, sex, ethnicity and CMV serostatus were compiled alongside the repertoire data. Genome-wide SNP genotypes for about 65% of the roughly 670 donors were used in a later genetic analysis, which treated that subset as a discovery cohort. Every repertoire in the discovery cohort had been generated on one and the same sequencing platform. Both class I and class II loci were covered by HLA typing, at four-digit resolution. Typing coverage varied by locus: about 620-640 donors for A, B, C, DRB1 and DQB1; roughly 560 for DQA1; over 600 for DPA1; more than 450 for DPB1. Because of strong linkage in the cohort, roughly 5 DR-DQ haplotypes were treated as single units for association and clustering. Among 398 genotyped donors of the cohort, an average of 235,054 unique TCR beta nucleotide sequences were sequenced per donor, roughly 20% of them non-productive.

The cohort consisted of 600 to 750 healthy bone marrow donors. All cohort members were sampled while nominally healthy, although unrecorded immune exposures were likely present. The donor was CMV seronegative and belonged to the group of over 300 seronegative cohort members. A peripheral blood sample was collected from each donor, and TCR beta sequencing was performed on peripheral blood mononuclear cells. The Qiagen DNeasy Blood Extraction Kit was used to extract genomic DNA from the blood cell samples. Comments on this clone: No cognate antigen has been identified for it. The record has no base qualities; no much larger clone is one base away.

Library prep was done by the immunoSEQ multiplex PCR assay. For the multiplex PCR, a mixture combining 60 forward primers for TCR Vbeta segments and 13 reverse primers for TCR Jbeta segments was used. The CDR3 region of rearranged TCR beta genes was amplified from genomic DNA by a multiplex PCR assay. The Illumina HiSeq System was used to sequence the amplified TCR beta libraries as 87-base-pair reads. Processing in the source paper ran as follows. In a later analysis, tens of millions of unique TCR beta chains were counted across the 650 to 700 repertoires, and roughly 11 million of these chains were shared by at least two donors. To remove PCR and sequencing errors, raw reads were error-corrected and collapsed into unique sequences using a nearest-neighbor algorithm that merged closely related sequences. Alignment of CDR3 sequences to IMGT reference sequences was used to assign V, D and J gene segments. For a sequence to be retained, a match of at least six nucleotides to both a V gene segment and a J gene segment was required. A rearrangement counted as productive if the CDR3 had no stop codons and remained in frame with V and J, and every other rearrangement counted as non-productive. CDR3 was defined by IMGT convention, running from the second conserved V-encoded cysteine to the conserved J-encoded phenylalanine. In an earlier analysis of roughly 610 of the donors, sequences lacking an unambiguous match to a single V gene segment were excluded. An earlier analysis of 587 of the donors called V segments functional above 56.7% productive rearrangements and segregating when the between-donor standard deviation exceeded 5%. A statistical classification framework was developed to diagnose cytomegalovirus status using the catalog of TCR beta chain sequences. In a later analysis, TCR nucleotide sequences were compared against IMGT/GENE-DB human TR gene sequences so that V and J genes could be assigned. The TCRdist pipeline was used in a later analysis to assign CDR3 sequences and most-parsimonious VDJ recombination scenarios. A later analysis defined each TCR beta chain by its CDR3 amino acid sequence plus V-gene family, and excluded reads lacking a unique V-gene family. To address suspected cross-contamination and a sequencing artifact, a later analysis removed a few hundred highly shared, low-generation-probability nucleotide sequences. In a later analysis, a clonal expansion index was calculated for each public chain from normalized within-repertoire ranks of inferred template counts. Generation probabilities in a later analysis came from a VDJ recombination model fitted to out-of-frame rearrangements, and those results were checked against IGoR. In a later analysis, hypergeometric tests were used to score TCR-TCR, TCR-HLA and TCR-CMV co-occurrence, with a repertoire-size bias correction applied to TCR pairs. To estimate false discovery rates, a later analysis permuted the HLA or CMV assignments 20 times. In a later analysis, co-occurring TCRs were grouped with DBSCAN, and TCRdist sequence similarity was added when clustering was performed within HLA-allele-positive subsets. Repertoires with fewer than 30,000 or more than 120,000 public chains, plus five repertoires with anomalous nucleotide sharing, were excluded from co-occurrence clustering. Imported from immuneACCESS, the table was reduced by TCRdb to in-frame sequences with V and J called. These copies leave out some clones; in studies compared against another copy, an unresolved V gene accounts for under half, and the cause of the remainder is not known. The D gene and trimming were derived from the DNA, and the V and J assignments and clone size from that table. This sample lists about 130,000 clones; roughly 79% were detected once. The ten biggest clones cover approximately 2.6% of the sample.

Findings and caveats that apply to the study as a whole: In both the original and validation cohorts, the classifier was reported to diagnose cytomegalovirus status with high specificity and sensitivity. Because the 87-base-pair reads could not distinguish some IMGT-functional V segments, including TRBV6-2 and TRBV6-3, those segments were excluded. Correlated functional status among segregating V segments might be attributable to linkage disequilibrium, but an unknown experimental factor could not be ruled out. A later analysis found that TCR association rates varied across HLA loci, with DRB1 alleles showing the most associated TCRs and HLA-C alleles the fewest. A further reported finding was that TCR beta sequences accurately predicted the HLA-A and HLA-B alleles for most subjects in the first cohort. CMV serostatus was the only immune exposure information available for the cohort. Most TCR sequences were observed very rarely across donors, whereas some public TCRs were present in many individuals. According to a later analysis, parvovirus B19, influenza, CMV and Epstein-Barr virus appeared linked to several top co-occurrence clusters. According to a later genetic analysis, donors in an Asian-associated ancestry cluster had fewer N-insertions in productive TCRs than the roughly 660-donor mean. The cohort was sequenced for TCR beta chains only, and without alpha or paired-chain data the features that could be detected were limited. Because HLA typing was missing for some donors at each locus, association tests included only the typed subset. A later analysis found that HLA-associated TCR beta chains were more clonally expanded and had lower generation probabilities than equally common non-associated chains. Because counts were too low, about 18 rarely observed V segments, including chromosome 9 orphons, were excluded from the earlier analysis of 587 of the donors. A later analysis associated 15,000 or so TCR beta sequences with specific HLA alleles at a false discovery rate of 0.05. In an earlier analysis of around 600 of the donors, most TCR beta V segments appeared in productive rearrangements about 87% or about 30% of the time, broadly matching IMGT annotations. The study gave a list of about 150 TCR beta chains associated with cytomegalovirus. A later analysis found that most CMV-associated TCR beta chains appeared HLA-restricted, with HLA associations seemingly driven largely by CMV exposure. According to the authors, the approach could potentially be generalized to other disease states and immunological phenotypes. When HLA alleles, especially DR and DQ, strongly co-occurred, attributing TCR associations to individual alleles was difficult. An association between a missense DCLRE1C variant and V-gene and J-gene trimming of TCR beta chains was found in a later genetic analysis and replicated in an independent cohort. The sequencing pipeline was judged likely to have produced a cluster of highly shared sequence variants as a technical artifact. In vitro tests confirmed that three of the cytomegalovirus-associated TCR beta chains recognize cytomegalovirus antigens. Sequencing depth was assumed to be roughly uniform across donors in the presence/absence analyses, though that assumption may not hold.

The germline V gene specifies SGHAT as CDR1 and FQNNGV as CDR2. Trimmed from V: 5 bases; trimmed from J: 0 bases; junction bases lacking a gene match: 7. The CDR3 runs 18 residues from the cysteine to the phenylalanine. The read is trimmed to its CDR3 DNA, 54 bases read in frame from base 1. The sample consisted of PBMCs. This receptor was obtained from a boy aged 2 to 10 in good health and CMV-seronegative. Recombination joined TRBV11-2 with TRBJ2-3, with 14 bases matching TRBD2. The DNA is as follows: TGTGCCAGCAGCCCGGGGACTAGCGGGAGCCCTAGCACAGATACGCAGTATTTT. This yields the protein CASSPGTSGSPSTDTQYF.